The 17 T cell receptor beta chains below all came from one sample that was sequenced in a study of blood T cell dynamics during melanoma immunotherapy. The table came from immunoSEQ multiplex PCR; TCRdb's copy has only in-frame clones and leaves some out. The sample has more than 9,000 clones; about 89% are singletons. Described time point: week 3, after first cycle of checkpoint inhibitor. This material consisted of blood, taken from a patient treated with checkpoint blockade. The origin of the receptors is a human donor with melanoma.

The gene calls are TRBV6-5 and TRBJ1-2; D not resolved. Germline V gives CDR1 MNHEY, CDR2 SVGAGI. V was pared by 2 bases and J by 3 bases, with 13 bases between. The CDR3 sequence is 15 residues long. CDR3 residues: CASSYEVREDYGYTF. The CDR3 DNA is TGTGCCAGCAGTTACGAGGTTCGGGAGGACTATGGCTACACCTTC.

This chain links TRBV30 with TRBJ1-4, with D possibly matching TRBD1 (5 bases). Germline assignment: CDR1 GTSNPN and CDR2 SVGIG (reference sequence). The CDR3 has 13 amino acids. CDR3 coding DNA: TGTGCTTCCTCCGGGGCGGCTAATGAAAAACTGTTTTTT. This sequence encodes CASSGAANEKLFF. The full variable domain, its missing parts supplied by reference TRBV30 and TRBJ1-4, is SQTIHQWPATLVQPVGSPLSLECTVEGTSNPNLYWYRQAAGRGLQLLFYSVGIGQISSEVPQNLSASRPQDRQFILSSKKLLLSDSGFYLCASSGAANEKLFFGSGTQLSVL.

The chain employs TRBV7-2 and TRBJ2-3; 7 bases are shared with TRBD1. CDR3 length: 15 residues. Per germline, CDR1 SGHTA and CDR2 FQGNSA. Unmatched junction bases numbered 5, after V lost 3 bases and J lost 2 bases. The CDR3, as DNA: TGTGCCAGCAGCTTGGGGACAGTCTACACAGATACGCAGTATTTT. Residues: CASSLGTVYTDTQYF.

This chain links TRBV9 with TRBJ2-5, with TRBD2 matching over 8 bases. CDR1 is SGDLS, CDR2 YYNGEE, per germline. Trimming cost V 1 base and J 4 bases; bases outside gene matches: 6. The CDR3 totals 15 residues. This CDR3 reads CASSVTSGGRETQYF. The DNA for the CDR3 is TGTGCCAGCAGCGTAACAAGCGGGGGAAGAGAGACCCAGTACTTC.

Judged by abundance, this clone is medium-sized. This chain links TRBV5-6 with TRBJ2-7, with TRBD1 identical over 10 bases. This CDR3 is 14 amino acids long. Germline V gives CDR1 SGHDT, CDR2 YYEEEE. The V gene end was trimmed by 3 bases and the J gene end by 6 bases; junction bases not matched to a gene: 6. CDR3 DNA: TGTGCCAGCAGCTGGGGACAGGGGCCGGCCGAGCAGTACTTC. This sequence encodes CASSWGQGPAEQYF.

J is TRBJ2-5 and V is TRBV7-8; D may be TRBD2 (5 bases). Per the germline V gene, CDR1 is SGHVS and CDR2 is FQNEAQ. With 7 bases removed from V and 2 bases from J, the gap between germline ends came to 11 bases. The CDR3 consists of 13 residues. The CDR3 DNA reads TGTGCCAGCAAGGCCGGGGAACAAGAGACCCAGTACTTC. Translated: CASKAGEQETQYF.

This clone showed up just a few times. V gene TRBV6-1 combines with J gene TRBJ1-5, with unresolved D. This CDR3 spans 14 amino acids. Between the trimmed V and J ends, which lost 6 bases and 0 bases, there was a span of 9 bases. In germline, CDR1 is MNHNS, CDR2 SASEGT. CDR3 residues: CASRGGSSNQPQHF. Written as DNA, the CDR3 is TGTGCCAGCAGGGGCGGTAGTAGCAATCAGCCCCAGCATTTT.

This chain joins TRBV7-6 and TRBJ2-1; the D is unclear. The germline V gene has CDR1 SGHVS and CDR2 FNYEAQ. This CDR3 has 13 residues. V lost 3 bases to trimming and J lost 5 bases, with 8 bases between them. The CDR3 spells CASSLGANNEQFF. CDR3 in DNA: TGTGCCAGCAGCTTGGGCGCGAACAATGAGCAGTTCTTC.

The CDR3 sequence is CASSVRVHNSPLHF. In DNA form, the CDR3 reads TGTGCCAGCAGTGTTCGGGTCCATAATTCACCCCTCCACTTT. The V and J genes are TRBV6-1 and TRBJ1-6, with D hard to call. The CDR3 consists of 14 residues. The germline gives CDR1 MNHNS, CDR2 SASEGT. V lost 4 bases and J lost 5, with 9 bases in between.

V and J are TRBV11-2 and TRBJ2-3, with D perhaps TRBD2 (6 bases). Germline V CDR1 and CDR2: SGHAT, FQNNGV. The CDR3 has 14 residues. Deletions cut 0 bases from V and 4 bases from J, with 8 bases between. The CDR3 sequence: CASSLDRGSDTQYF. The DNA of the CDR3 is TGTGCCAGCAGCTTAGATCGGGGGTCAGATACGCAGTATTTT.

The V gene is TRBV10-2, the J gene TRBJ2-5; D remains ambiguous. Trimming removed 3 bases at V and 7 bases at J, with 12 bases between. In germline, CDR1 is WSHSY, CDR2 SAAADI. CDR3 length: 13 amino acids. In DNA form, the CDR3 reads TGCGCCAGCAGTGACCCAGCCTCCCGGACCCAGTACTTC. It is translated as CASSDPASRTQYF.

The chain joins TRBV18 to TRBJ1-2, with a tentative D call TRBD1 (5 bases). Trimming removed 0 bases from V and 1 base from J, with 9 bases in between. Germline CDR1 and CDR2: KGHSH and LQKENI. CDR3 length: 15 amino acids. DNA of the CDR3: TGTGCCAGCTCACCACCGCGGGGACTTAACTATGGCTACACCTTC. Its protein is CASSPPRGLNYGYTF.

V gene TRBV5-5 combines with J gene TRBJ2-7, with D possibly matching TRBD1 (6 bases). The CDR3 runs 15 residues. Trimming removed 4 bases from V and 0 bases from J, with 14 bases in between. Per the germline V gene, CDR1 is SGHKS and CDR2 is YYEKEE (reference sequence). CDR3 residues: CASSRGQMSSYEQYF. CDR3 nucleotide sequence: TGTGCCAGCAGCCGAGGACAGATGAGCTCCTACGAGCAGTACTTC. The variable domain in full, with the rest retrieved from reference TRBV5-5 and TRBJ2-7, is DAGVTQSPTHLIKTRGQQVTLRCSPISGHKSVSWYQQVLGQGPQFIFQYYEKEERGRGNFPDRFSARQFPNYSSELNVNALLLGDSALYLCASSRGQMSSYEQYFGPGTRLTVT.

The genes are TRBV30 and TRBJ1-6, with TRBD1 matching 7 bases. Germline lookup yields CDR1 GTSNPN and CDR2 SVGIG (reference sequence). Unmatched junction bases numbered 6, after V lost 3 bases and J lost 7 bases. CDR3 length: 14 residues. The chain's CDR3 is CAWRMGQPNSPLHF. DNA of the CDR3: TGTGCCTGGAGGATGGGACAGCCAAATTCACCCCTCCACTTT.

The chain has TRBV5-4 and TRBJ1-2, with D unresolved. V lost 0 bases and J 2 bases, leaving 8 bases between the germline ends. CDR1 and CDR2 (germline): SGHNT, YYREEE (reference sequence). There are 14 residues in the CDR3. DNA for the CDR3: TGTGCCAGCAGCTTGGACCAGTCCAACTATGGCTACACCTTC. Translation: CASSLDQSNYGYTF. The full variable domain, in which reference TRBV5-4 and TRBJ1-2 provide the parts outside the CDR3, is ETGVTQSPTHLIKTRGQQVTLRCSSQSGHNTVSWYQQALGQGPQFIFQYYREEENGRGNFPPRFSGLQFPNYSSELNVNALELDDSALYLCASSLDQSNYGYTFGSGTRLTVV.

The genes are TRBV7-2 and TRBJ1-1, with D hard to call. There are 14 residues in the CDR3. The germline gives CDR1 SGHTA, CDR2 FQGNSA. The V gene lost 4 bases and the J gene lost 1 base, with 10 bases spanning the gap. CDR3 sequence reads: CASSSGPANTEAFF. CDR3 DNA sequence: TGTGCCAGCAGCTCCGGACCCGCGAACACTGAAGCTTTCTTT.

The chain uses TRBV9 and TRBJ2-3, with 13 nucleotides matching TRBD2. Germline-derived CDR1 and CDR2 are SGDLS and YYNGEE. The CDR3 has 16 residues. V was pared by 2 bases and J by 6 bases, with 6 bases of the junction left unmatched. In nucleotides, the CDR3 is TGTGCCAGCAGCGTTGGGACTAGCGGGGCTGGGGATACGCAGTATTTT. It codes for CASSVGTSGAGDTQYF.